The clone carrying this TCR beta chain appeared many times. No antigen is known for it. Documented time point: pre-sensitization, week 0. Treatment in this sample: therapeutic diphenylcyclopropenone sensitization with weekly scalp DPC. The data belong to a study of human T cells and chemical hapten exposure. Background on the study: Skin on the upper inner arm, 2 cm by 2 cm in size, was sensitized with 2% DPC.

The CDR3 spans 19 residues. Germline V gene sequence: CDR1 LGHNA, CDR2 YNFKEQ. V was pared by 0 bases and J by 0 bases, with 20 bases between. Study findings and constraints: Unchanged with DPC sensitization were TCRs above 1 in 1000 frequency.

Using its own MiXCR run on the RACE reads, TCRdb lists one record per CDR3 protein. The profile covers more than 300,000 distinct CDR3 sequences, with around 5.5% appearing a single time and 2.5% to 3% taken by the ten largest. V gene TRBV4-2 combines with J gene TRBJ1-2; a weak D match, TRBD1 (6 bases). The sequencing here drew on whole blood, taken in connection with sensitization to the hapten diphenylcyclopropenone (DPC). This clonotype was sampled from a woman aged 45-59 years with alopecia areata. Some clones in this sample may be carry-over from other donors' samples. The CDR3 spells CASSQEAGVSWGANYGYTF. In DNA form, the CDR3 reads TGTGCCAGCAGCCAAGAGGCAGGGGTATCCTGGGGAGCTAACTATGGCTACACCTTC.